Listed below are T cell receptor beta chains from one sample, sequenced in a study of cytomegalovirus exposure and HLA in healthy donors. Clones were sequenced by immunoSEQ multiplex PCR, and TCRdb holds only the in-frame ones, with some missing. The sample consists of roughly 200,000 clones, less than 80% of them appearing once. Material for sequencing was PBMCs. Every receptor here comes from a woman aged 25 to 39 in good health and CMV-seropositive. CDR3s include the opening cysteine and the closing phenylalanine or tryptophan. The D gene is left open where the match is weak. Clone size is given for some rows only: seen once, a few or many times, or a class if the clone is expanded.

D gene: -
J gene: TRBJ1-3
V gene: TRBV7-8
clone size: -
CDR3 protein: CASLPEGGPGNTIYF
CDR3 DNA: TGTGCCAGTCTCCCCGAGGGGGGGCCAGGAAACACCATATATTTT

D gene: -
J gene: TRBJ1-1
V gene: TRBV5-8
clone size: -
CDR3 protein: CASSLDWRGAFF
CDR3 DNA: TGTGCCAGCAGCTTGGATTGGCGGGGAGCTTTCTTT

D gene: -
J gene: TRBJ1-5
V gene: TRBV4-3
clone size: -
CDR3 protein: CASSPGLTIQPQHF
CDR3 DNA: TGCGCCAGCAGCCCGGGTCTGACTATACAGCCCCAGCATTTT

D gene: -
J gene: TRBJ2-3
V gene: TRBV27
clone size: -
CDR3 protein: CASSGIVVSTDTQYF
CDR3 DNA: TGTGCCAGCAGCGGGATCGTGGTTAGCACAGATACGCAGTATTTT

D gene: -
J gene: TRBJ1-6
V gene: TRBV11-2
clone size: -
CDR3 protein: CASSLSFSYNSPLHF
CDR3 DNA: TGTGCCAGCAGCTTGAGCTTCTCCTATAATTCACCCCTCCACTTT

D gene: TRBD2
J gene: TRBJ2-3
V gene: TRBV5-5
clone size: few
CDR3 protein: CASSWVAGAQDTQYF
CDR3 DNA: TGTGCCAGCAGCTGGGTAGCGGGAGCGCAAGATACGCAGTATTTT

D gene: TRBD1
J gene: TRBJ1-2
V gene: TRBV6-4
clone size: -
CDR3 protein: CASRPGTGPYGYTF
CDR3 DNA: TGTGCCAGCAGACCCGGGACAGGTCCCTATGGCTACACCTTC

D gene: -
J gene: TRBJ2-1
V gene: TRBV7-6
clone size: once
CDR3 protein: CASTTVGGPSYNEQFF
CDR3 DNA: TGTGCCAGCACCACCGTGGGCGGGCCCTCCTACAATGAGCAGTTCTTC

D gene: TRBD1
J gene: TRBJ1-2
V gene: TRBV4-1
clone size: -
CDR3 protein: CASSQPTGGSYTF
CDR3 DNA: TGCGCCAGCAGCCAACCGACAGGGGGGAGCTACACCTTC

D gene: TRBD2
J gene: TRBJ2-7
V gene: TRBV27
clone size: -
CDR3 protein: CASSLKKGRLAGYEQYF
CDR3 DNA: TGTGCCAGCAGTTTAAAAAAGGGGAGGCTAGCGGGATACGAGCAGTACTTC

D gene: -
J gene: TRBJ1-1
V gene: TRBV14
clone size: -
CDR3 protein: CASSQGGVGTEAFF
CDR3 DNA: TGTGCCAGCAGCCAGGGGGGGGTGGGCACTGAAGCTTTCTTT

D gene: TRBD2
J gene: TRBJ2-7
V gene: TRBV4-3
clone size: -
CDR3 protein: CASSQERGGRGEQYF
CDR3 DNA: TGCGCCAGCAGCCAAGAGCGGGGGGGCCGGGGCGAGCAGTACTTC

D gene: TRBD1
J gene: TRBJ2-7
V gene: TRBV27
clone size: -
CDR3 protein: CASSFMSGGRYEQYF
CDR3 DNA: TGTGCCAGCAGTTTTATGTCAGGGGGCAGATACGAGCAGTACTTC